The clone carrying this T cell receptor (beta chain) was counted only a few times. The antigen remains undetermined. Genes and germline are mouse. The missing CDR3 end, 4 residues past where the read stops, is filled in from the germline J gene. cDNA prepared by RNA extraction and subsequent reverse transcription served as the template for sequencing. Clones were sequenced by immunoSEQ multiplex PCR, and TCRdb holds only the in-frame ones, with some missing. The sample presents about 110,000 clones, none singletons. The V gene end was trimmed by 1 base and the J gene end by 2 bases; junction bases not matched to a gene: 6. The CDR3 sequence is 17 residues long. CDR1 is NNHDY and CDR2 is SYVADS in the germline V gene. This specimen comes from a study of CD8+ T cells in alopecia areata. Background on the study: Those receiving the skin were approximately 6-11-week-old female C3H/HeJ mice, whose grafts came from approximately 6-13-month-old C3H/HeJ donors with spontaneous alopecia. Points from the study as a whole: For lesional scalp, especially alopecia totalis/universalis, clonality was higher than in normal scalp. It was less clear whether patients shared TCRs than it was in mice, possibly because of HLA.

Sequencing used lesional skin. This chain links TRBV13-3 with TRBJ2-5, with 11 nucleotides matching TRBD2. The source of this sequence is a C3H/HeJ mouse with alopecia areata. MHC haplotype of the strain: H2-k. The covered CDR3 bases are TGTGCCAGCAGTGATCCCTCCGGACTGGGGGGCCAAGAC. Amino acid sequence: CASSDPSGLGGQD. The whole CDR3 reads CASSDPSGLGGQDTQYF.